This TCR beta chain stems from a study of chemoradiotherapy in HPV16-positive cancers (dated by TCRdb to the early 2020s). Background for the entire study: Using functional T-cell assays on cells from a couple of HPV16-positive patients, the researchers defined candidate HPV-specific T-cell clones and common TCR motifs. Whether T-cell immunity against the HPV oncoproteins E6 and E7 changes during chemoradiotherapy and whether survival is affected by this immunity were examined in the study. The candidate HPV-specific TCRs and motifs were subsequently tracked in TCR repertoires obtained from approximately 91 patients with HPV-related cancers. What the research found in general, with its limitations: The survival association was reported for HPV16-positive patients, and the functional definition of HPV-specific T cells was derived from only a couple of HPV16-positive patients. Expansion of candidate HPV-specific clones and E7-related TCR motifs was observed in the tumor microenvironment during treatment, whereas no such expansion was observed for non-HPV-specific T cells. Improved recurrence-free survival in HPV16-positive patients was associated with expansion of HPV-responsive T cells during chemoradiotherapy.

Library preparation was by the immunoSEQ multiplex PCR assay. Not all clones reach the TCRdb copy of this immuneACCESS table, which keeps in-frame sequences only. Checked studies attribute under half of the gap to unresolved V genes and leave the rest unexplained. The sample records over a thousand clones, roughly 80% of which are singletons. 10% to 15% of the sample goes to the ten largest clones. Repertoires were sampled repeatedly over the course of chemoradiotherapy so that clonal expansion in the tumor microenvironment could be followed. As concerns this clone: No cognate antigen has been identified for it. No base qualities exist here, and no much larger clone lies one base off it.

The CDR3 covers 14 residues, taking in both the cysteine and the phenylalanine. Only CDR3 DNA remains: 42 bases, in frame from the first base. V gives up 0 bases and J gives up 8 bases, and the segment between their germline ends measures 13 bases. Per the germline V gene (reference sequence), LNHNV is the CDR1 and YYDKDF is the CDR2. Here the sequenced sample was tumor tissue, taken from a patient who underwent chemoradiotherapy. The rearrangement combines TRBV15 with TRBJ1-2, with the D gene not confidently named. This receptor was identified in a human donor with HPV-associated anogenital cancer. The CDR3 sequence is CATSRDPGGSGYTF. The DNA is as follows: TGTGCCACCAGCAGAGATCCCGGAGGAAGCGGCTACACCTTC.